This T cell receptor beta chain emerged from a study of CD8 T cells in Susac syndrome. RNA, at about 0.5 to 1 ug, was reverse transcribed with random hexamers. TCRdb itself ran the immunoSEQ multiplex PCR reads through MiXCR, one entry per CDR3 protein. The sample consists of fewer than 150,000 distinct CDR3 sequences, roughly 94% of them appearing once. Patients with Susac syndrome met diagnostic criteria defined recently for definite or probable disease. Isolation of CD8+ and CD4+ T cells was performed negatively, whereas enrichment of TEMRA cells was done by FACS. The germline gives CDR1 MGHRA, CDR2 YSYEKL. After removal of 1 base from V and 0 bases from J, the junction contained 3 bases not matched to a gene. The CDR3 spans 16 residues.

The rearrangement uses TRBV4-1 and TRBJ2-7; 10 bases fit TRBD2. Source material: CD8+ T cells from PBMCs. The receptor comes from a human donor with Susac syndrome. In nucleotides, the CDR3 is TGCGCCAGCAGCCAAGGGGCTAGCGGGAGCTCCTACGAGCAGTACTTC. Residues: CASSQGASGSSYEQYF.